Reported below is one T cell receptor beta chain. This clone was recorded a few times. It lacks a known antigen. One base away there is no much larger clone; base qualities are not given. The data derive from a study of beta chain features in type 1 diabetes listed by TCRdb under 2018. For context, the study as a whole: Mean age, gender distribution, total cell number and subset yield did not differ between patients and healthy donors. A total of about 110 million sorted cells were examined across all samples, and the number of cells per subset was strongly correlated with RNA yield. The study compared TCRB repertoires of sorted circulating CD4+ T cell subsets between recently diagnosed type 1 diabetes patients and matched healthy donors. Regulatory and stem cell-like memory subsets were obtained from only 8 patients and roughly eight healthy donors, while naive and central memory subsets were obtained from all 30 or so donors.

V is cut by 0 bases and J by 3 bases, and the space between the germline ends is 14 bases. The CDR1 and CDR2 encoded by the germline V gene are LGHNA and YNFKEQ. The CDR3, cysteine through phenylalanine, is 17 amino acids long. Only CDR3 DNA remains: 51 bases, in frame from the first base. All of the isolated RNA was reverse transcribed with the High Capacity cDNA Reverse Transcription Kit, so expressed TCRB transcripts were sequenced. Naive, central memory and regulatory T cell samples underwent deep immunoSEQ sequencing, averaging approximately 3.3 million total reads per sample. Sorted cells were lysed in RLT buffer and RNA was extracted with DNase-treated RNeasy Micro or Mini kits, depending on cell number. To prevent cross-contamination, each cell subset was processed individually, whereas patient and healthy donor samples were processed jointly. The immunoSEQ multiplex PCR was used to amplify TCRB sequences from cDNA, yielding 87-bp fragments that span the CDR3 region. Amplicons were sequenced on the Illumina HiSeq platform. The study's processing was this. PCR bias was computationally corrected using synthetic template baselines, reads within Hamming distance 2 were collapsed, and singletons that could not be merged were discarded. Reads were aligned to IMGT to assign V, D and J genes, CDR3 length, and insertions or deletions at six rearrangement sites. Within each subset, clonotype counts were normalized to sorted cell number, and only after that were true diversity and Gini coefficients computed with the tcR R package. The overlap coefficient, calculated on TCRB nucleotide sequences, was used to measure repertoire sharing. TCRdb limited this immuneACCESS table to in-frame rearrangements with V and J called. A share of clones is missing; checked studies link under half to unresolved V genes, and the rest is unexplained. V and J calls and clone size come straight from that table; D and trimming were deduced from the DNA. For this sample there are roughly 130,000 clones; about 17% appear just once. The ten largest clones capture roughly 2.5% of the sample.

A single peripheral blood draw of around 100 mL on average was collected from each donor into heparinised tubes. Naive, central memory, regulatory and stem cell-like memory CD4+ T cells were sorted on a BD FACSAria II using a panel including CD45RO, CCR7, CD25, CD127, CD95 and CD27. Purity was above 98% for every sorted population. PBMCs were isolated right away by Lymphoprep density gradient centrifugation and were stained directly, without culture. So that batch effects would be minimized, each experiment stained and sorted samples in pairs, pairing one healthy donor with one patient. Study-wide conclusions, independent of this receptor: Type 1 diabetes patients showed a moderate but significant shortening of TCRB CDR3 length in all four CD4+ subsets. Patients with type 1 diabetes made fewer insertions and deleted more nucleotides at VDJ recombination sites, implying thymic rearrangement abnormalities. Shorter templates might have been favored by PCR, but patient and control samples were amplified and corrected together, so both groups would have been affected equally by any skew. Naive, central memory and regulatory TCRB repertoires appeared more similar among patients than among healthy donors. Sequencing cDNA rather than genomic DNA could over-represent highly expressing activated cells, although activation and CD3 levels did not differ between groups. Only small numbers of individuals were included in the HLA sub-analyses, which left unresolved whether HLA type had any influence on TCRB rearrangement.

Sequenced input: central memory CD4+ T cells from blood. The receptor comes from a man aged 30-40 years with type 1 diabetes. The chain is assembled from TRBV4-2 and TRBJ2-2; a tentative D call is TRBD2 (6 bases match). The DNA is TGTGCCAGCAGCCAAGAGGCGGGACTGACCGACACCGGGGAGCTGTTTTTT. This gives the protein CASSQEAGLTDTGELFF.